This TCR beta chain comes out of a study of T cell repertoires in cytomegalovirus infection. Study information: It was the public TCR beta signatures that indicated both CMV infection and matching HLA type. General study findings and limits: CMV-specific TCR beta clonotypes restricted by HLA-C were the ones dominating the ex vivo response.

One entry per CDR3 protein results from TCRdb running MiXCR on the reads. Of around 740,000 distinct CDR3 sequences in the sample, roughly 35% were seen once. This clonotype turned up a few times. Its antigen is currently unknown. Sequencing was performed on PBMCs. This clonotype was obtained from a human donor in good health (CMV status not recorded). Some clones in this sample may be carry-over from other donors' samples.

The CDR3: CASSYSGTVNTGELFF. The CDR3 nucleotides are TGTGCCAGCAGTTATTCCGGGACGGTGAACACCGGGGAGCTGTTTTTT. The V call is TRBV6-2 or TRBV6-3, the J call TRBJ2-2; D may match TRBD1 or TRBD2 (5 bases each). Germline V gives CDR1 MNHEY, CDR2 SVGEGT. The CDR3 has 16 amino acids. Trimming took off 3 bases at V and 1 base at J, with 12 bases between the two ends.